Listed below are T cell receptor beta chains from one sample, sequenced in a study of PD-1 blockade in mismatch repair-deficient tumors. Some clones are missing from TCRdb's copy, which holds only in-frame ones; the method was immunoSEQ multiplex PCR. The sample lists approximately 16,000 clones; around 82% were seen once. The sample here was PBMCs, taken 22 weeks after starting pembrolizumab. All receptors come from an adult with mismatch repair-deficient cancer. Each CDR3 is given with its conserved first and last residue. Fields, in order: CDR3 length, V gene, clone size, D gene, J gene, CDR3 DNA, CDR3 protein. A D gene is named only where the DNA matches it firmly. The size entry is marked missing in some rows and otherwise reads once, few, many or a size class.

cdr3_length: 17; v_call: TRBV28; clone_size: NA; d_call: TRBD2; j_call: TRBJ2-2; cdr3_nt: TGTGCCAGCAGCCTGGGCCTAGCGGGAGGCCTCACCGGGGAGCTGTTTTTT; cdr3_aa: CASSLGLAGGLTGELFF
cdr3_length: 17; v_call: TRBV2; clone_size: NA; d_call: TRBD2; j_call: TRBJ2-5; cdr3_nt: TGTGCCAGCAGTGAAATGGATCTAGCGGGAGCCGTGGAGACCCAGTACTTC; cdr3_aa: CASSEMDLAGAVETQYF
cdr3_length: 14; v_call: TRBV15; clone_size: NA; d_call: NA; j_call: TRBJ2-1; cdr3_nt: TGTGCCACCAGCAGAGATACAGCCTACCGGGAGCAGTTCTTC; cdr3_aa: CATSRDTAYREQFF
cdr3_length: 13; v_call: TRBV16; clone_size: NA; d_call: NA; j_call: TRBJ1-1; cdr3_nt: TGTGCCAGCAGCCTGACAGGGAACACTGAAGCTTTCTTT; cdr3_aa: CASSLTGNTEAFF
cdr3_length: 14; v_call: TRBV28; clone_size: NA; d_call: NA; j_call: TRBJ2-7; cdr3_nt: TGTGCCAGCAGTTTAGGGGACATACCCTACGAGCAGTACTTC; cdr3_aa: CASSLGDIPYEQYF
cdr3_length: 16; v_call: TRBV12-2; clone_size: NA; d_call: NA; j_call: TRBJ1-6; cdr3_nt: TGTGCAAGTCGCTTAGGCGGCAGGGGATATAATTCACCCCTCCACTTT; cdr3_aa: CASRLGGRGYNSPLHF
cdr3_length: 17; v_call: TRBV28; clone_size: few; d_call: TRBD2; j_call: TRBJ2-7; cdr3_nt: TGTGCCAGCAGTTTAATCGCGGCTAGCGGGACTTGGTACGAGCAGTACTTC; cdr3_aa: CASSLIAASGTWYEQYF
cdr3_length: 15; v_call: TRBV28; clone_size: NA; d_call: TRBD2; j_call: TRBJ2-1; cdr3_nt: TGTGCCAGCAGTTCCAATGGCGGGAGAGGTAATGAGCAGTTCTTC; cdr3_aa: CASSSNGGRGNEQFF
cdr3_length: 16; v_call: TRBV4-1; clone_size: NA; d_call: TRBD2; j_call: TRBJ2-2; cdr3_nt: TGCGCCAGCTTACAGTCGGGACTAGGGGATCCCGGGGAGCTGTTTTTT; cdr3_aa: CASLQSGLGDPGELFF
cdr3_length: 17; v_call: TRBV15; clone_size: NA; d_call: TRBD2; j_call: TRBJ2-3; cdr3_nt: TGTGCCACCAGCACGACCGGGACTAGCGTTGGCACAGATACGCAGTATTTT; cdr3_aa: CATSTTGTSVGTDTQYF